The present T cell receptor (beta chain) was sequenced within a study of neurological immune-mediated disorders. Study findings and constraints: Whereas HTLV-1-associated myelopathy showed the most TCR clonal expansion, multiple sclerosis showed the least, with levels below those of healthy controls.

Note on this clonotype: What it recognizes is unknown.

CDR1 SGHAT and CDR2 FQNNGV come from the germline V gene. Trimming removed 4 bases at V and 6 bases at J, with 21 bases between. The CDR3 is 16 amino acids. From 2 million PBMCs stored at -80 C, the unsorted libraries were generated. The cDNA was produced through 5'RACE with 10-nucleotide random UMIs. TCRdb called the 5' RACE reads again in MiXCR, with one record for every CDR3 protein. The table lists roughly 50,000 distinct CDR3 sequences, 16% of them singletons. This chain connects TRBV11-2 to TRBJ1-2; no clear D. This receptor was obtained from a man in his fifties or sixties in good health. Input material: PBMCs. The DNA of the CDR3 is TGTGCCAGCAGCTCGACCCCGTCGCGGGTGAGAAATGGCTACACCTTC. It codes for CASSSTPSRVRNGYTF.